Reported below is one TCR beta chain. What it binds is unknown. Healthy bone marrow donors made up the cohort. This entry belongs to a study of cytomegalovirus exposure and HLA in healthy donors. Whole-study findings and limits: Likely technical artifact: a cluster of highly shared sequence variants.

Primers for the PCR totalled 60 Vbeta and 13 Jbeta. Assay: immunoSEQ multiplex PCR; the TCRdb copy retains only in-frame clones and omits some. Of about 140,000 clones detected, roughly 86% appear once; the ten largest clones hold more than 2.5%. Sequencing was carried out using PBMCs. This clonotype was sampled from a man aged 18 to 29 in good health and CMV-seropositive.

The DNA of the CDR3 is TGTGCCAGATCATATTACCGCAGGGAGGACGAGCAGTACTTC. It codes for CARSYYRREDEQYF. The rearrangement uses TRBV21-1 and TRBJ2-7; TRBD2 is the table's D call and was not checked against the DNA. TRBV21-1 is an annotated pseudogene. The CDR3 consists of 14 residues.